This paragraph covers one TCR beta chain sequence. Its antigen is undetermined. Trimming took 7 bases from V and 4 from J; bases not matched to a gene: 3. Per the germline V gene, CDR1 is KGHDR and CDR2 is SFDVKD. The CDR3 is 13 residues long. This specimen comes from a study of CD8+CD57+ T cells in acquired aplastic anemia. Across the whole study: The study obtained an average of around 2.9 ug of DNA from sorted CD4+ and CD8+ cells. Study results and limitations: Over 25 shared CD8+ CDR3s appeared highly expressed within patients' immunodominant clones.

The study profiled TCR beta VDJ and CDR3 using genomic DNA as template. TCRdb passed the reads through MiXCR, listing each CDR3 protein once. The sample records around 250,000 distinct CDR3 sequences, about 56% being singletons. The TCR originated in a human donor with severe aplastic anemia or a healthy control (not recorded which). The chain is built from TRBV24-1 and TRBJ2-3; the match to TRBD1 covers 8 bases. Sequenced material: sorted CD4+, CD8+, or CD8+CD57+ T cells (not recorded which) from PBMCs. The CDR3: CATRQGASDTQYF. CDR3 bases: TGTGCCACCAGGCAGGGGGCATCAGATACGCAGTATTTT.